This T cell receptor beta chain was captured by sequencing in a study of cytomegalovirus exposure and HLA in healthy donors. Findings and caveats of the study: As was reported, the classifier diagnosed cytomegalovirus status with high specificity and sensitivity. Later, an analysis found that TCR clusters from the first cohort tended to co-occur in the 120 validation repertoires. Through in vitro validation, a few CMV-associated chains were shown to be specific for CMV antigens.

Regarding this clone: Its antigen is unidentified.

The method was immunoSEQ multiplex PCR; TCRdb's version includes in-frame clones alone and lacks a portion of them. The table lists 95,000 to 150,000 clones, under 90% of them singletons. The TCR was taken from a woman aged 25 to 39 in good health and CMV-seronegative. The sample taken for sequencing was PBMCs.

This CDR3 is CSASGGNTEAFF. CDR3 bases: TGCAGCGCCTCCGGAGGGAACACTGAAGCTTTCTTT. This chain uses TRBV29-1 with TRBJ1-1; unclear D gene. The CDR3 is 12 residues long. Trimming shortened V by 7 bases and J by 1 base, and 10 bases separated the two germline ends. Per germline, CDR1 SQVTM and CDR2 ANQGSEA.